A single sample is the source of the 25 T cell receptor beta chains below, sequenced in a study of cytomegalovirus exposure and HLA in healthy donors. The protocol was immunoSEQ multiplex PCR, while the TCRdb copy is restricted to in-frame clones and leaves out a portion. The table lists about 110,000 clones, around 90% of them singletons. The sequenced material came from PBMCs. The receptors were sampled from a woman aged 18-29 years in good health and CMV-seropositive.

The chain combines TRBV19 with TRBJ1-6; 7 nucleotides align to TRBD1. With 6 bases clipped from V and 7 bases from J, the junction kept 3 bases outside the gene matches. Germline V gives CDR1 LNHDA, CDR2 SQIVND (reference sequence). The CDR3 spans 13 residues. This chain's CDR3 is CASRTGANSPLHF. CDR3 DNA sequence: TGTGCCAGTAGAACAGGGGCCAATTCACCCCTCCACTTT.

This CDR3 is CASTRGGFQETQYF. Written as DNA, the CDR3 is TGTGCCAGCACTCGGGGGGGGTTCCAAGAGACCCAGTACTTC. The rearrangement uses TRBV14 and TRBJ2-5; 8 bases align to TRBD2. The CDR3 consists of 14 residues. Germline lookup yields CDR1 SGHDN and CDR2 FVKESK. V was clipped by 7 bases and J by 1 base; unmatched bases: 5.

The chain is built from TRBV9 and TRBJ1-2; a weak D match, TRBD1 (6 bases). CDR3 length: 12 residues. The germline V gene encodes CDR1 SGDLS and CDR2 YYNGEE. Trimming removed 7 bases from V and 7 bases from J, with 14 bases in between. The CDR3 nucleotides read TGTGCCAGCGGCGGGGGGCAAGGTGGCTACACCTTC. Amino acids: CASGGGQGGYTF.

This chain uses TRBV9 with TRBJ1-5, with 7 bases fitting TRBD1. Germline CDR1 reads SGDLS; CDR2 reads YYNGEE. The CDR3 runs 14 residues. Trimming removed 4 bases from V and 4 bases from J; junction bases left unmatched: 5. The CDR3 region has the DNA TGTGCCAGCAGCTCGGGACAGCTAAATCAGCCCCAGCATTTT. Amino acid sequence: CASSSGQLNQPQHF.

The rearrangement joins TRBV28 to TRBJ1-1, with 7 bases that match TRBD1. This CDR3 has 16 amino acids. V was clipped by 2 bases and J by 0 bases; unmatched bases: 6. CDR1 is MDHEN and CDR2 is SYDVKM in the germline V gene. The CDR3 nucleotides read TGTGCCAGCAGTTTACCCCGACAGGGAATGAACACTGAAGCTTTCTTT. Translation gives CASSLPRQGMNTEAFF.

The CDR3 bases are TGTGCCAGCAGCGTCCCATCGGGGCGGGGGCGGGACACAGATACGCAGTATTTT. It specifies CASSVPSGRGRDTDTQYF. This chain joins TRBV9 and TRBJ2-3; possible D gene TRBD2, 7 bases. Germline V gene sequence: CDR1 SGDLS, CDR2 YYNGEE. The length of the CDR3 is 18 residues. With 2 bases removed from V and 2 bases from J, the gap between germline ends came to 21 bases.

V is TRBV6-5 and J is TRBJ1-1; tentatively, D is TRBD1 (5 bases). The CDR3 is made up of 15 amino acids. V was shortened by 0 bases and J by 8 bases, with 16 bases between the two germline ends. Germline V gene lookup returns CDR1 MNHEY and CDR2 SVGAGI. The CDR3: CASSYSGGVVLEAFF. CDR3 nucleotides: TGTGCCAGCAGTTACTCGGGGGGGGTTGTTCTGGAAGCTTTCTTT.

The CDR3, as DNA: TGTGCTAGTGGCCCCGGGGGGTCAGGCATGAACACTGAAGCTTTCTTT. It encodes CASGPGGSGMNTEAFF. The V gene is TRBV12-5, the J gene TRBJ1-1, with D possibly being TRBD1 (5 bases). The CDR3 is 16 residues long. Germline CDR1 reads LGHNT; CDR2 reads FRNRAP. The V gene lost 6 bases and the J gene lost 0 bases, with 17 bases spanning the gap. The full variable domain, with the rest looked up from reference TRBV12-5 and TRBJ1-1, is DARVTQTPRHKVTEMGQEVTMRCQPILGHNTVFWYRQTMMQGLELLAYFRNRAPLDDSGMPKDRFSAEMPDATLATLKIQPSEPRDSAVYFCASGPGGSGMNTEAFFGQGTRLTVV.

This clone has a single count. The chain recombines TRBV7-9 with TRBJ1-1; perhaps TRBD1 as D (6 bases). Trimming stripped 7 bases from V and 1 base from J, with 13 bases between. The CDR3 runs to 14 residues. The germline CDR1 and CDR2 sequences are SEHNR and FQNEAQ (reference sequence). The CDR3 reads CASILDSRNTEAFF. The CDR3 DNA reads TGTGCCAGCATCCTGGACAGCCGGAACACTGAAGCTTTCTTT.

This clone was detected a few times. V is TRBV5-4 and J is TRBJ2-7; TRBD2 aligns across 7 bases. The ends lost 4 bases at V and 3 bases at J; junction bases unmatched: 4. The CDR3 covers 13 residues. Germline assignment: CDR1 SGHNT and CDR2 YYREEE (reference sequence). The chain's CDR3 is CASSQTSIYEQYF. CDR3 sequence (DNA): TGTGCCAGCAGCCAGACTAGCATCTACGAGCAGTACTTC.

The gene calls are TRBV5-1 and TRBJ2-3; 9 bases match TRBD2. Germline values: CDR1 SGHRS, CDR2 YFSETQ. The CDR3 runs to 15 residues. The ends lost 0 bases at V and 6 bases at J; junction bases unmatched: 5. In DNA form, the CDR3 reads TGCGCCAGCAGCTTGGTAGCGGGGGCCCCGGATACGCAGTATTTT. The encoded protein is CASSLVAGAPDTQYF.

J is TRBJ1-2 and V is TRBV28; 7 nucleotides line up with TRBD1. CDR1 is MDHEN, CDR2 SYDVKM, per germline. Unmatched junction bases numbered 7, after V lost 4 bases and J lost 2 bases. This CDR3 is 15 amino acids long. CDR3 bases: TGTGCCAGCAGTTGGCTGGGACAGCCAAACTATGGCTACACCTTC. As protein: CASSWLGQPNYGYTF.

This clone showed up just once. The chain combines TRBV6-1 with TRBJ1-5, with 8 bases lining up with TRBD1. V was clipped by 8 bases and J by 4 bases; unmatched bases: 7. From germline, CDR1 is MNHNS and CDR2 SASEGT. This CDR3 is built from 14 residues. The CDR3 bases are TGTGCCAGCCTTTGGAACAGGGGGAATCAGCCCCAGCATTTT. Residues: CASLWNRGNQPQHF.

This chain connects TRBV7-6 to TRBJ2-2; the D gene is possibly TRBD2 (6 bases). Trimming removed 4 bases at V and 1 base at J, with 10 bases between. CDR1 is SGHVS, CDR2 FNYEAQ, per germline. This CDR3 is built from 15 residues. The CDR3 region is CASSSRDLNTGELFF. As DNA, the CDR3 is TGTGCCAGCAGCTCCCGGGACTTGAACACCGGGGAGCTGTTTTTT.

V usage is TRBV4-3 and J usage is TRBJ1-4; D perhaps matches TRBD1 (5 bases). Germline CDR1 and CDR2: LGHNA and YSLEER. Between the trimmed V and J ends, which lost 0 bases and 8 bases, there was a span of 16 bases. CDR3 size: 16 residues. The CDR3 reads CASSQESSLKGEKLFF. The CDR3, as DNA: TGCGCCAGCAGCCAAGAAAGCTCCCTCAAGGGGGAAAAACTGTTTTTT.

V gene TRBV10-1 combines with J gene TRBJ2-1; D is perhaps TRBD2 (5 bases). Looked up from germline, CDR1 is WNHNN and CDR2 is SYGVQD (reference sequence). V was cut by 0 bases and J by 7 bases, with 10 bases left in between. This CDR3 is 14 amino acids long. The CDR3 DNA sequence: TGCGCCAGCAGTGAGTCGAGGCCGGGGAATGAGCAGTTCTTC. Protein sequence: CASSESRPGNEQFF.

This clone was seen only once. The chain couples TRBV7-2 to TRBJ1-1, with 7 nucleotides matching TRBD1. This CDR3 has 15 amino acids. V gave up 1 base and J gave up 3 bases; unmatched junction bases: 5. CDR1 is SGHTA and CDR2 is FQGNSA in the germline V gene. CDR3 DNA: TGTGCCAGCAGCTTAGAGGGGGCTGTCTACACTGAAGCTTTCTTT. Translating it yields CASSLEGAVYTEAFF.

The CDR3 DNA sequence: TGTGCCAGCAGCTTAAGGGCTAGCGGGGGGCGAGAGACCCAGTACTTC. Residues: CASSLRASGGRETQYF. V usage is TRBV7-2 and J usage is TRBJ2-5; 11 bases are a match to TRBD2. Germline loops: CDR1 SGHTA, CDR2 FQGNSA. The CDR3 runs to 16 residues. V lost 2 bases and J lost 4; bases outside the gene matches: 6. The full variable domain, its missing parts supplied by reference TRBV7-2 and TRBJ2-5, is GAGVSQSPSNKVTEKGKDVELRCDPISGHTALYWYRQSLGQGLEFLIYFQGNSAPDKSGLPSDRFSAERTGGSVSTLTIQRTQQEDSAVYLCASSLRASGGRETQYFGPGTRLLVL.

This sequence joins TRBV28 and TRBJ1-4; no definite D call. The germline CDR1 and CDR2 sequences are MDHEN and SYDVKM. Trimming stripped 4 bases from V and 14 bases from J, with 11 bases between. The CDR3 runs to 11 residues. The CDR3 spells CASSSTPPLFF. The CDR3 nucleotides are TGTGCCAGCAGTTCGACACCGCCTCTGTTTTTT.

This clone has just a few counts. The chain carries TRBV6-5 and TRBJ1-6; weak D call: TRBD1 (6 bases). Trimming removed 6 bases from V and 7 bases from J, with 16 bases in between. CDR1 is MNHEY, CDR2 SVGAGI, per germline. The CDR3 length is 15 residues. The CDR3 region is CASSGRGRGNSPLHF. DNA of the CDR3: TGTGCCAGCAGCGGCCGGGGCAGGGGAAATTCACCCCTCCACTTT.

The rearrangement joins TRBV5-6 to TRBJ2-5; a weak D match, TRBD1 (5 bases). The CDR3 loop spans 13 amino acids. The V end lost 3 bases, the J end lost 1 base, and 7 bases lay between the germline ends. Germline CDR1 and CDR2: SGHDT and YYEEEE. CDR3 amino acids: CASSWGTQETQYF. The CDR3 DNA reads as TGTGCCAGCAGCTGGGGCACCCAAGAGACCCAGTACTTC. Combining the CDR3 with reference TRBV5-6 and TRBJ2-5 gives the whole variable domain DAGVTQSPTHLIKTRGQQVTLRCSPKSGHDTVSWYQQALGQGPQFIFQYYEEEERQRGNFPDRFSGHQFPNYSSELNVNALLLGDSALYLCASSWGTQETQYFGPGTRLLVL.

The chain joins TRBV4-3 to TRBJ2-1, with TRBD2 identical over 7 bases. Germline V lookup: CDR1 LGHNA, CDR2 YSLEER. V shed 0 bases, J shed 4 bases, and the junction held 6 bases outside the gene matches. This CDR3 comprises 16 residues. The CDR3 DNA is TGCGCCAGCAGCCAAGATGGCGGGGGTCGTTACAATGAGCAGTTCTTC. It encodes CASSQDGGGRYNEQFF.

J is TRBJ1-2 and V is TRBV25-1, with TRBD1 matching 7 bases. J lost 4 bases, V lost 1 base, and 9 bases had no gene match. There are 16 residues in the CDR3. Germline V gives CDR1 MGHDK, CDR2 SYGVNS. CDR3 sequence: CASSESGGEGLYGYTF. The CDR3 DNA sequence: TGTGCCAGCAGTGAATCAGGGGGAGAGGGTCTCTATGGCTACACCTTC.

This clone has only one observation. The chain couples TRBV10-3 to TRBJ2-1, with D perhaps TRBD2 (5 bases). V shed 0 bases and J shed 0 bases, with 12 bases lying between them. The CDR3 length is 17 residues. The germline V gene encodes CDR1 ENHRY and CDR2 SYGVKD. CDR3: CAISESLLGSSYNEQFF. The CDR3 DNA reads TGTGCCATCAGTGAGTCCTTACTAGGGAGCTCCTACAATGAGCAGTTCTTC.

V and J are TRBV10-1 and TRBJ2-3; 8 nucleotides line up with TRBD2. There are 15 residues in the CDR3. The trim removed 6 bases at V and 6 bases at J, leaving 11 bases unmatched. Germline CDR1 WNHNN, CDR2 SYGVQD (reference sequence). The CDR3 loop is CASSLIAGPPDTQYF. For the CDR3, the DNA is TGCGCCAGCAGCTTAATAGCGGGGCCCCCCGATACGCAGTATTTT.